This T cell receptor (beta chain) is from a study of control samples from healthy donors and cancer patients. V was pared by 1 base and J by 5 bases, with 25 bases between. The germline CDR1 and CDR2 sequences are LNHDA and SQIVND (reference sequence). This CDR3 has 19 residues. Clones were sequenced by immunoSEQ multiplex PCR, and TCRdb holds only the in-frame ones, with some missing. The profile shows 150,000 or so clones, 70% to 90% of them singletons. Material: blood. The chain combines TRBV19 with TRBJ2-3; D gene ambiguous. This sequence was found in a man younger than 35 in good health. CDR3: CASSIGWSLRSSYKDTQYF. CDR3 DNA sequence: TGTGCCAGTAGTATAGGATGGAGTCTTCGTAGTAGCTACAAAGATACGCAGTATTTT. The full variable domain, its missing parts supplied by reference TRBV19 and TRBJ2-3, is DGGITQSPKYLFRKEGQNVTLSCEQNLNHDAMYWYRQDPGQGLRLIYYSQIVNDFQKGDIAEGYSVSREKKESFPLTVTSAQKNPTAFYLCASSIGWSLRSSYKDTQYFGPGTRLTVL.